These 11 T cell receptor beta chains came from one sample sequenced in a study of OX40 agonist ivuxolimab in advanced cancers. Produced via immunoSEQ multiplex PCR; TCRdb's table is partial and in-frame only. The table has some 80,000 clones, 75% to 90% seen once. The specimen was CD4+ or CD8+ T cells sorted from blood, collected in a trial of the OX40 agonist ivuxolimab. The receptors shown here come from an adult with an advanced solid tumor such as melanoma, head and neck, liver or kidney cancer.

CDR3 amino acids: CASSPGTGESQPQHF. CDR3 sequence (DNA): TGTGCCAGCTCACCGGGGACAGGGGAAAGTCAGCCCCAGCATTTT. The chain carries TRBV18 and TRBJ1-5, with TRBD1 identical over 10 bases. The CDR3 extends over 15 amino acids. Germline CDR1 and CDR2: KGHSH and LQKENI. V was clipped by 3 bases and J by 6 bases; unmatched bases: 5.

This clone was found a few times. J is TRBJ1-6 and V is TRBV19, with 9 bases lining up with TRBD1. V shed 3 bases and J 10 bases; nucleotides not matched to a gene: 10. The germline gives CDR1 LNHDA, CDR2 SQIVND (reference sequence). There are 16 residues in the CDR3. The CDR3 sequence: CASSISRTGGDSPLHF. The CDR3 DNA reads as TGTGCCAGTAGTATTTCGAGAACAGGGGGCGACTCACCCCTCCACTTT. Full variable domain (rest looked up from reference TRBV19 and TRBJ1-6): DGGITQSPKYLFRKEGQNVTLSCEQNLNHDAMYWYRQDPGQGLRLIYYSQIVNDFQKGDIAEGYSVSREKKESFPLTVTSAQKNPTAFYLCASSISRTGGDSPLHFGNGTRLTVT.

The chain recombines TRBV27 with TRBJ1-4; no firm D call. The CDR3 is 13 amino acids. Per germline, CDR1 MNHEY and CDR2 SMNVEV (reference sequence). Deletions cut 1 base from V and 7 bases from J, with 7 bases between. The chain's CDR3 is CASSLLGTEKLFF. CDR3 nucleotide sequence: TGTGCCAGCAGTTTATTGGGAACTGAAAAACTGTTTTTT.

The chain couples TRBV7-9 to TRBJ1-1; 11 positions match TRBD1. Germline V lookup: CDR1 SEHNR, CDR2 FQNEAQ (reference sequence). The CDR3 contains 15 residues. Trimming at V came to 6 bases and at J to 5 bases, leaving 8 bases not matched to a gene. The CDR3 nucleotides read TGTGCCAGCAGTCATACGGGACAGGGGGGGACTGAAGCTTTCTTT. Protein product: CASSHTGQGGTEAFF.

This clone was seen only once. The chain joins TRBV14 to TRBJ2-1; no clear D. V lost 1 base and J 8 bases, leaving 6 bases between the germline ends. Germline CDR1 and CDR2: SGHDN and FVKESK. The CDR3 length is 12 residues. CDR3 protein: CASSQVGYEQFF. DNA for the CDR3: TGTGCCAGCAGCCAAGTGGGCTATGAGCAGTTCTTC.

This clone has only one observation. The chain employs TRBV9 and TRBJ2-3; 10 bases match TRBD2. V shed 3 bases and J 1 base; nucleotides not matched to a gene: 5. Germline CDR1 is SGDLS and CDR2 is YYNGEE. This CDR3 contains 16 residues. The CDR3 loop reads CASSAGLAVRTDTQYF. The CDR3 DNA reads TGTGCCAGCAGCGCCGGACTAGCGGTACGCACAGATACGCAGTATTTT.

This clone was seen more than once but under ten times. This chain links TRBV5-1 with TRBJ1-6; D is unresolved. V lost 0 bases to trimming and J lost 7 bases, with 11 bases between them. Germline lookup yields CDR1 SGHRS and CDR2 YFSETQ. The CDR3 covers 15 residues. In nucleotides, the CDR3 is TGCGCCAGCAGCTTGGGACAAGTTGGGAATTCACCCCTCCACTTT. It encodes CASSLGQVGNSPLHF.

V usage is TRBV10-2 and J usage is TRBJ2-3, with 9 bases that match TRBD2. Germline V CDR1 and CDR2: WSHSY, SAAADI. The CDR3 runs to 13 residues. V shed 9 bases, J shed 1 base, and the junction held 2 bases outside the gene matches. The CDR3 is CASRLAGTDTQYF. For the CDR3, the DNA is TGCGCCAGTCGACTAGCGGGCACAGATACGCAGTATTTT.

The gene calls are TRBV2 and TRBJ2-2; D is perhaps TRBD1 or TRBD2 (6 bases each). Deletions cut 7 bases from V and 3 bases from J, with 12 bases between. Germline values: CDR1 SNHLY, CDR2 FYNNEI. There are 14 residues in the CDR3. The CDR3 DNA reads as TGTGCCAGCAAGGAGGGGGTCGACACCGGGGAGCTGTTTTTT. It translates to CASKEGVDTGELFF.

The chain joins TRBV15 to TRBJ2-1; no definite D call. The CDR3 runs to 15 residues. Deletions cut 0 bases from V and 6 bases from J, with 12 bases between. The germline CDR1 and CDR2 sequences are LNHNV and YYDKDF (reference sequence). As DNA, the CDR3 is TGTGCCACCAGCAGAGATCTTCCTTCGGGCAATGAGCAGTTCTTC. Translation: CATSRDLPSGNEQFF.

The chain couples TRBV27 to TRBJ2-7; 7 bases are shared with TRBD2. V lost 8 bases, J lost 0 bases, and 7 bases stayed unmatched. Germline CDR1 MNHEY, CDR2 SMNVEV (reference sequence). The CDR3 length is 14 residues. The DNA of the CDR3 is TGTGCCAGCCAATCAGGGAGGGTCTCCTACGAGCAGTACTTC. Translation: CASQSGRVSYEQYF.